Below, one T cell receptor (beta chain) is given with its context. This clone has only one observation. Its antigen is currently not known. Per-nucleotide qualities are absent, and no much larger clonotype sits a single base away. This entry is derived from a study of graft-versus-host responses after intestinal transplantation listed by TCRdb under 2021. With regard to the full study: Multivisceral, liver-intestinal, or isolated intestinal transplants were received by the recipients. Every recipient was given anti-thymocyte globulin induction, followed by 2 to 3 years of maintenance tacrolimus and steroids. Graft-versus-host and host-versus-graft alloreactive T cell clones were tracked in the graft, circulation and bone marrow after intestinal transplantation using bulk TCR-beta CDR3 sequencing. To identify alloreactive clones, pre-transplant mixed lymphocyte reaction products were sequenced and compared with unstimulated pre-transplant donor and recipient T cells. The cohort enrolled 24 intestinal transplant recipients including one retransplant, and 3 patients lacking pretransplant specimens were excluded. A peak of at least 4% donor T cells among recipient peripheral blood mononuclear cells was the definition used for donor T cell macrochimerism. Rather than going through the commercial service, samples from a few later patients were sequenced in-house on an Illumina MiSeq and processed with MiXCR.

CDR1 and CDR2 were assigned from the germline V gene as SQVTM and ANQGSEA. Including the terminal cysteine and phenylalanine, the CDR3 comprises 16 residues. The retained sequence is limited to the CDR3, 48 bases, with the frame set at the first base. The junction carries 18 bases between V and J, which are trimmed by 4 bases and 0 bases respectively. The library relied on the immunoSEQ multiplex PCR assay. For most patients, high-throughput TCR-beta CDR3 sequencing of genomic DNA was performed by Adaptive Biotechnologies. On the study's bioinformatics: Adaptive's ImmunoSEQ software supplied the TCR sequencing data for around 19 patients, while MiXCR and VDJtools were used to process a few other patients. CDR3 nucleotide sequences shared between donor and recipient were removed because the origin of such sequences could not be assigned. Alloreactive clones required at least 2-fold expansion over unstimulated cells and minimum CFSE-low frequency of 0.002% (template counts) or 0.001% (read counts). Clones were considered mappable if detected in sequenced pre-transplant spleen, lymph node, or MLR CFSE-low populations of the donor or recipient. Cumulative frequency of alloreactive clones was calculated as a percentage of all sequences weighted by copy number. Not all clones reach the TCRdb copy of this immuneACCESS table, which keeps in-frame sequences only. Checked studies attribute under half of the gap to unresolved V genes and leave the rest unexplained. That table supplies the V and J calls and clone size; D and trimming were determined from the DNA. This sample has some 45,000 clones in its table, and roughly 94% of those were observed once. The ten largest make up around 1.6% of the sample.

Here is what the overall study found, with its caveats: Peak levels of circulating GvH clones were associated with declines in HvG clones early after transplant. Conclusions were limited by the relatively low number and heterogeneity of intestinal transplant patients. GvH clones turned up in recipient bone marrow, with some appearing earlier in ileal mucosa or blood, a pattern consistent with an intestinal mucosal origin. Patients with donor T cell macrochimerism had high GvH to HvG T cell clonal ratios in their allografts.

In the first month after transplant, blood samples were collected up to 4 times, and after that at least monthly when available. The V and J segments used are TRBV29-1 and TRBJ1-2, with no confidently assigned D gene. The receptor was isolated from a human patient who received an intestinal transplant, so some T cells may come from the graft donor. The specimen comprised PBMCs, sampled roughly 51 weeks after intestinal transplant. The encoded CDR3 is CSVVPKAGSSNYGYTF. The DNA is TGCAGCGTTGTGCCTAAAGCAGGATCGTCTAACTATGGCTACACCTTC.